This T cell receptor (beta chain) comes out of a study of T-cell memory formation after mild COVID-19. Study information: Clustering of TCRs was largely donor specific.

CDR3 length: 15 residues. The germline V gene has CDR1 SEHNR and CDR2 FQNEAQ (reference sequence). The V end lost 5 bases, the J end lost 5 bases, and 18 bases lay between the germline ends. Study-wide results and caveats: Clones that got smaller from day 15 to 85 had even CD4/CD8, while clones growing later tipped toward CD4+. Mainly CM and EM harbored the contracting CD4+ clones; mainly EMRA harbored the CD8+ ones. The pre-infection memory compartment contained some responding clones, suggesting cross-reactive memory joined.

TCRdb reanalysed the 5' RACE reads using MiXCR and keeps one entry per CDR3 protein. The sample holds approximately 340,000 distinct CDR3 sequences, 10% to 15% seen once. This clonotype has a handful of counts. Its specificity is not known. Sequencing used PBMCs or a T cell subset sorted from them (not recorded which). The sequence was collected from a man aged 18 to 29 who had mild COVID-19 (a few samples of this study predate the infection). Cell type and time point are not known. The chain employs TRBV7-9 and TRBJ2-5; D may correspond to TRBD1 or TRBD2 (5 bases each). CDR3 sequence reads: CASSAVRGERETQYF. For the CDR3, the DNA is TGTGCCAGCAGCGCCGTGAGGGGAGAGAGGGAGACCCAGTACTTC.